Listed below are T cell receptor beta chains from one sample, sequenced in a study of blood T cell repertoires in COVID-19. Some clones are missing from TCRdb's copy, which holds only in-frame ones; the method was immunoSEQ multiplex PCR. The repertoire has around 300,000 clones, approximately 91% of them found once; the top ten carry 0.94%. The sequenced sample was peripheral blood. These receptor sequences come from a middle-aged woman who had recovered from COVID-19. Each CDR3 is given with its conserved first and last residue. Each record gives: D gene, V gene, CDR3 length, CDR3 protein. D genes are given only for firm matches.

-,TRBV28,14,CASAAGQFYNEQFF
TRBD2,TRBV9,15,CASSVTSGSTDTQYF
TRBD1,TRBV4-1,15,CASSQGGGADEKLFF
-,TRBV6-6,12,CASSLEGHEQYF
TRBD2,TRBV27,12,CATIKTSGISYF
TRBD2,TRBV2,15,CASSQLGGRQGELFF
TRBD1,TRBV20-1,15,CSASRRQGASYEQYF
-,TRBV10-1,12,CARRIKGDEQFF
-,TRBV28,14,CASRGAASGYEQYF
-,TRBV3-1/TRBV3-2,14,CASSQGHYNMPQHF
TRBD2,TRBV19,15,CASSIGPSGYNEQFF
-,TRBV3-1/TRBV3-2,15,CASSQGAGFNQPQHF
TRBD2,TRBV20-1,14,CSANENSGSSGQFF
TRBD1,TRBV18,20,CASSPPNPSRVRGQFYEQYF
TRBD1,TRBV19,15,CASTRTPRGDYGYTF
TRBD1,TRBV3-1/TRBV3-2,14,CASSLQGAEDTQYF
TRBD1,TRBV6-5,15,CASFPGQGFSTEAFF
TRBD2,TRBV3-1/TRBV3-2,14,CASTQGGRGDTQYF
TRBD2,TRBV19,16,CASSLWTSGREGELFF
-,TRBV6-5,14,CATGAPDRTYEQYF
TRBD2,TRBV27,15,CASSSGLAGPGEQFF
TRBD2,TRBV7-8,17,CASSLREAGVSTDTQYF
TRBD1,TRBV11-3,16,CASSFTWGQGYNEQFF
-,TRBV7-2,14,CASSLVGNQETQYF
TRBD1,TRBV5-1,15,CASSLLAGGNTEAFF
TRBD1,TRBV7-9,17,CASSLTSGQISGNTIYF
TRBD1,TRBV18,17,CASSPPGQGDLGTEAFF
TRBD1,TRBV6-5,14,CASSYSGQGDGYTF